The present entry profiles one TCR beta chain with its context. As yet, its antigen is unknown. The PCR contained 60 Vbeta and 13 Jbeta primers. This table comes from immunoSEQ multiplex PCR, and its TCRdb copy is limited to in-frame clones, with some not included. The sample contains just under 250,000 clones, 82% of which appear only once. The record originates from a study of cytomegalovirus exposure and HLA in healthy donors. Notes on the study in general: Later work found most CMV-associated TCR beta chains apparently HLA-restricted. Many donors carried some public TCRs, although rarity characterized most TCR sequences.

The source of this sequence is a woman aged 40 to 49 in good health and CMV-seropositive. The material sequenced was PBMCs.

CDR3 coding DNA: TGTGCCAGCAGCCAGGGACTAGCGGTCAATGAGCAGTTCTTC. Translation: CASSQGLAVNEQFF. This sequence joins TRBV14 and TRBJ2-1; 11 nucleotides agree with TRBD2. Germline lookup yields CDR1 SGHDN and CDR2 FVKESK. The junction had 1 base not matched to a gene; V was cut back by 3 bases and J by 6 bases. The CDR3 extends over 14 amino acids.